The 3 T cell receptor beta chains in this list originate from one sample, sequenced in a study of T cell responses to AZD1222 COVID-19 vaccine (dated by TCRdb to about 2021). Explained via the paper, the time point label denotes: about 28 days (+/-7) after the second vaccine dose. The library was prepared using the immunoSEQ multiplex PCR assay. TCRdb's version of the immuneACCESS table is confined to in-frame rearrangements and falls short of the full clone set. An unresolved V gene accounts for under half of the shortfall where checked; the remainder is of unknown origin. The sample profile shows roughly 140,000 clones; roughly 90% of them were found once. The ten most abundant clones make up about 1.6% of the sample. The sequencing used peripheral blood, collected 28 days after the second AZD1222 dose. The receptors come from an adult who received the AZD1222 COVID-19 vaccine.

The chain is built from TRBV6-6 and TRBJ1-2, with 7 bases lining up with TRBD1. The germline V gene has CDR1 MNHNY and CDR2 SVGAGI (reference sequence). CDR3 length: 13 amino acids. V dropped 5 bases and J dropped 4; count of bases not matched to a gene: 4. The CDR3 is CASSTGQSYGYTF. In DNA form, the CDR3 reads TGTGCCAGCAGTACGGGACAGAGCTATGGCTACACCTTC.

V and J are TRBV27 and TRBJ1-6; D is uncertain. This CDR3 comprises 15 residues. V lost 6 bases and J lost 0, with 9 bases in between. Germline lookup yields CDR1 MNHEY and CDR2 SMNVEV (reference sequence). The CDR3 loop reads CASSPYSSYNSPLHF. CDR3 DNA sequence: TGTGCCAGCAGCCCTTACAGCTCCTATAATTCACCCCTCCACTTT.

The chain uses TRBV19 and TRBJ2-2, with 11 nucleotides matching TRBD2. Germline CDR1 reads LNHDA; CDR2 reads SQIVND (reference sequence). The V segment lost 8 bases and the J segment 6 bases; nucleotides outside the gene matches: 11. This CDR3 comprises 16 residues. This CDR3 is CASEPRGLAEAGELFF. The DNA of the CDR3 is TGTGCCAGTGAGCCGAGGGGACTAGCGGAGGCCGGGGAGCTGTTTTTT.